These T cell receptor beta chains were read from a single sample in a study of OX40 agonist ivuxolimab in advanced cancers. Profiled with immunoSEQ multiplex PCR; TCRdb holds only in-frame clones, not every one. The sample holds about 45,000 clones; approximately 90% are singletons and the top ten take around a fifth. Sample: CD4+ or CD8+ T cells sorted from blood, taken in a trial of the OX40 agonist ivuxolimab. The receptors originated from an adult with an advanced solid tumor such as melanoma, head and neck, liver or kidney cancer. Both conserved end residues are part of each CDR3. The D gene is left open where the match is weak. Rows may omit the clone size; those that give it use once, few, many or a size class.

j_call	d_call	clone_size	v_call	cdr3_nt	cdr3_aa
TRBJ2-7	.	.	TRBV7-9	TGTGCCAGCAGCCAGTCTTCCTACGAGCAGTACTTC	CASSQSSYEQYF
TRBJ2-2	.	.	TRBV5-5	TGTGCCAGCAGCGAGACCATGGCCGTTTACGGGGAGCTGTTTTTT	CASSETMAVYGELFF
TRBJ1-2	.	.	TRBV27	TGTGCCAGCAGTTTCTCCGGGACCAACCCTTTTGGCTACACCTTC	CASSFSGTNPFGYTF
TRBJ2-5	TRBD1	.	TRBV6-5	TGTGCCAGCAGTACGACAGGGGGCCAAGAGACCCAGTACTTC	CASSTTGGQETQYF
TRBJ2-7	.	once	TRBV13	TGTGCCAGCAGCTTCGGTGGCTACGAGCAGTACTTC	CASSFGGYEQYF
TRBJ2-2	TRBD2	.	TRBV19	TGTGCCAGTAGTATCGTCGGACTAGCGGGAGTGCCGGACACCGGGGAGCTGTTTTTT	CASSIVGLAGVPDTGELFF
TRBJ2-3	.	.	TRBV4-1	TGCGCCAGCAGCCAAGATACGCAGTATTTT	CASSQDTQYF
TRBJ2-7	.	.	TRBV7-9	TGTGCCAGCAGCTCGACAGGATACGACTACGAGCAGTACTTC	CASSSTGYDYEQYF
TRBJ1-5	TRBD1	.	TRBV27	TGTGCCAGCGGGGACAGGGGGTCAAATCAGCCCCAGCATTTT	CASGDRGSNQPQHF
TRBJ2-2	.	.	TRBV6-5	TGTGCCAGCATCCATGCAAGGGTCCCGGGCGGGGAGCTGTTTTTT	CASIHARVPGGELFF
TRBJ1-2	.	.	TRBV7-2	TGTGCCAGCAGTTTAGGGACTTCCAACTATGGCTACACCTTC	CASSLGTSNYGYTF